This T cell receptor (beta chain) was sequenced during a study of blood T cells in healthy people across ages. CDR3 size: 13 residues. Germline V gene data show CDR1 as DFQATT and CDR2 as SNEGSKA (reference sequence). V lost 5 bases and J lost 4; bases outside the gene matches: 3. Sample-barcoded 5' priming and a J-beta primer mix drove a second PCR of about 7 to 12 cycles. A 12-random-nucleotide template-switch adaptor tagged each cDNA molecule. TCRdb fed the 5' RACE reads into MiXCR, producing one record per CDR3 protein. The sample has around 1,900,000 distinct CDR3 sequences, about two fifths seen once. This clonotype was counted a few times. The donors, aged about 6 to 95, were healthy Caucasians from Russia.

This TCR derives from a human donor in good health. Sequenced: blood. J is TRBJ2-2 and V is TRBV20-1; 8 nucleotides match TRBD1. CDR3 region: CSARQGFTGELFF. CDR3 bases: TGCAGTGCTCGACAGGGGTTCACCGGGGAGCTGTTTTTT.